This T cell receptor (beta chain) was captured by sequencing in a study of blood T cells in healthy people across ages. The study's findings and limits: With age, beta diversity per million T cells declined roughly linearly, significantly by 40.

On this clonotype itself: Its antigen is still unknown.

Primed by a sample-barcoded 5' primer and a J-beta primer mix, a second PCR proceeded for about 6 to 11 cycles. From the 5' RACE reads, TCRdb called clonotypes with MiXCR, one entry per CDR3 protein. The sample has around 1.1 million distinct CDR3 sequences, more than 30% seen once. Each donor's blood draw was roughly 10 milliliters of peripheral blood. Every sample gave at least 5 micrograms of total RNA when it was extracted. The CDR3 runs to 13 residues. CDR1 is ENHRY, CDR2 SYGVKD, per germline. The clonotype originates from a man aged 18 to 30 in good health. The sample consisted of blood. The rearrangement links TRBV10-3 to TRBJ1-5; 8 bases are a match to TRBD1. The CDR3 loop is CVTATGENQPQHF. CDR3 sequence (DNA): TGTGTTACCGCGACAGGGGAGAATCAGCCCCAGCATTTT.